Below, 15 T cell receptor beta chains from the same sample are listed, as sequenced in a study of blood T cell repertoires in COVID-19. The assay was immunoSEQ multiplex PCR, and TCRdb's table has in-frame clones only and misses some. The repertoire holds 400,000 to 550,000 clones, with 87% as singletons. The sample taken for sequencing was PBMCs or T cells enriched from blood (not recorded which). The receptors come from a woman aged 18-29 years with acute COVID-19.

This chain uses TRBV19 with TRBJ2-1, with a possible D match to TRBD2 (7 bases). V dropped 5 bases and J dropped 7 bases, with 21 bases sitting between them. The CDR3 contains 16 residues. The V gene's germline CDR1 is LNHDA and CDR2 SQIVND (reference sequence). The CDR3, as DNA: TGTGCCAGTAGTCCGGGGAGGGACATAAGGGGTAATGAGCAGTTCTTC. Protein sequence: CASSPGRDIRGNEQFF.

The V and J genes are TRBV27 and TRBJ1-2; a possible D gene is TRBD1 (6 bases). The germline CDR1 and CDR2 sequences are MNHEY and SMNVEV (reference sequence). This CDR3 is 11 amino acids long. Trimming stripped 8 bases from V and 9 bases from J, with 13 bases between. As DNA, the CDR3 is TGTGCCAGCGGGGGCTCGAGAAGCTACACCTTC. Amino acid sequence: CASGGSRSYTF.

This clone has only a few counts. This chain uses TRBV7-2 with TRBJ1-1; D gene uncertain. Germline CDR1 reads SGHTA; CDR2 reads FQGNSA. The CDR3 consists of 15 residues. V was pared by 2 bases and J by 1 base, with 11 bases between. The DNA for the CDR3 is TGTGCCAGCAGCTTATCGGCGCGGGAGAACACTGAAGCTTTCTTT. It is translated as CASSLSARENTEAFF. Based on the CDR3 plus reference TRBV7-2 and TRBJ1-1, the full variable domain is GAGVSQSPSNKVTEKGKDVELRCDPISGHTALYWYRQSLGQGLEFLIYFQGNSAPDKSGLPSDRFSAERTGGSVSTLTIQRTQQEDSAVYLCASSLSARENTEAFFGQGTRLTVV.

V gene TRBV18 combines with J gene TRBJ2-7, with a weak D call TRBD1 (6 bases). Germline loops: CDR1 KGHSH, CDR2 LQKENI. CDR3 length: 14 amino acids. V dropped 6 bases and J dropped 1 base, with 13 bases sitting between them. CDR3 region: CASSGQQTSYEQYF. In DNA form, the CDR3 reads TGTGCCAGCTCCGGACAGCAGACGTCCTACGAGCAGTACTTC.

This clone was counted a single time. V is TRBV27 and J is TRBJ2-1; 8 bases line up with TRBD2. The trim removed 5 bases at V and 3 bases at J, leaving 6 bases unmatched. Germline CDR1 is MNHEY and CDR2 is SMNVEV (reference sequence). This CDR3 has 15 amino acids. CDR3 DNA sequence: TGTGCCAGCAGTAGAGCGGGAGCGATCTACAATGAGCAGTTCTTC. Protein product: CASSRAGAIYNEQFF.

This chain uses TRBV27 with TRBJ2-2, with 7 bases aligning to TRBD1. Germline V gene data show CDR1 as MNHEY and CDR2 as SMNVEV (reference sequence). The CDR3 is made up of 15 amino acids. V lost 5 bases and J lost 4; bases outside the gene matches: 7. The CDR3 sequence: CASSLSGTATGELFF. The CDR3 region has the DNA TGTGCCAGCAGTCTTTCAGGGACAGCCACCGGGGAGCTGTTTTTT.

The CDR3 DNA reads TGTGCCAGCAGTCGGACAGGGGGACAGGGGGCCTACGAGCAGTACTTC. Amino acid sequence: CASSRTGGQGAYEQYF. J is TRBJ2-7 and V is TRBV2; 11 nucleotides align to TRBD1. Germline assignment: CDR1 SNHLY and CDR2 FYNNEI. V was pared by 5 bases and J by 2 bases, with 8 bases of the junction left unmatched. This CDR3 has 16 amino acids.

The rearrangement joins TRBV7-9 to TRBJ1-2; 8 positions match TRBD1. Germline V gene data show CDR1 as SEHNR and CDR2 as FQNEAQ (reference sequence). With V trimmed by 7 bases and J by 5 bases, 15 bases remained unmatched. CDR3 size: 16 residues. Here the CDR3 DNA reads TGTGCCAGCAACACAGGTGGCAGGGGGCGAAAATATGGCTACACCTTC. Its protein is CASNTGGRGRKYGYTF. Filled out from reference TRBV7-9 and TRBJ1-2, the complete variable domain reads DTGVSQNPRHKITKRGQNVTFRCDPISEHNRLYWYRQTLGQGPEFLTYFQNEAQLEKSRLLSDRFSAERPKGSFSTLEIQRTEQGDSAMYLCASNTGGRGRKYGYTFGSGTRLTVV.

V and J are TRBV24-1 and TRBJ2-3; D possibly corresponds to TRBD1 (5 bases). This CDR3 has 13 amino acids. Deletions cut 4 bases from V and 1 base from J, with 5 bases between. Per the germline V gene, CDR1 is KGHDR and CDR2 is SFDVKD. The CDR3 DNA reads TGTGCCACCAGTGACAGGGGCACAGATACGCAGTATTTT. Encoded protein: CATSDRGTDTQYF.

The rearrangement links TRBV6-2 or TRBV6-3 to TRBJ1-1; D gene unclear. V lost 4 bases to trimming and J lost 1 base, with 10 bases between them. Germline values: CDR1 MNHEY, CDR2 SVGEGT. CDR3 length: 14 residues. The DNA for the CDR3 is TGTGCCAGCAGTTCCTTGATCAGGAACACTGAAGCTTTCTTT. This translates into CASSSLIRNTEAFF.

The V gene is TRBV2, the J gene TRBJ2-1; 11 nucleotides match TRBD2. With V trimmed by 8 bases and J by 2 bases, 5 bases remained unmatched. This CDR3 region has 15 residues. Germline CDR1 SNHLY, CDR2 FYNNEI. The CDR3 nucleotides read TGTGCCAGCCCCCCACTAGCGGGAGCCTACAATGAGCAGTTCTTC. The encoded protein is CASPPLAGAYNEQFF.

This clone appeared once. V gene TRBV5-1 combines with J gene TRBJ1-3, with D perhaps TRBD1 (5 bases). The CDR3 loop spans 14 amino acids. Germline CDR1 is SGHRS and CDR2 is YFSETQ. V gave up 5 bases and J gave up 0 bases, with 9 bases separating them. CDR3 residues: CASSPGLSGNTIYF. CDR3 DNA: TGCGCCAGCAGTCCGGGACTCTCTGGAAACACCATATATTTT.

The chain links TRBV9 to TRBJ2-1; 8 nucleotides line up with TRBD2. The CDR3 extends over 15 amino acids. With V trimmed by 0 bases and J by 5 bases, 4 bases remained unmatched. CDR1 and CDR2 (germline): SGDLS, YYNGEE. DNA of the CDR3: TGTGCCAGCAGCGTAGGGGGACTAGTGAACAATGAGCAGTTCTTC. Translation gives CASSVGGLVNNEQFF.

This chain connects TRBV30 to TRBJ1-5; D is ambiguous. With 1 base removed from V and 0 bases from J, the gap between germline ends came to 7 bases. Germline loops: CDR1 GTSNPN, CDR2 SVGIG (reference sequence). This CDR3 region has 14 residues. The CDR3 DNA follows: TGTGCCTGGAGTGCAGGCTATAGCAATCAGCCCCAGCATTTT. This translates into CAWSAGYSNQPQHF. Complete variable domain (other parts from reference TRBV30 and TRBJ1-5): SQTIHQWPATLVQPVGSPLSLECTVEGTSNPNLYWYRQAAGRGLQLLFYSVGIGQISSEVPQNLSASRPQDRQFILSSKKLLLSDSGFYLCAWSAGYSNQPQHFGDGTRLSIL.

In its sample, this clone was seen once. The rearrangement joins TRBV10-2 to TRBJ2-1, with 9 bases matching TRBD2. J was trimmed by 6 bases and V by 6 bases; bases with no gene match: 6. This CDR3 has 14 amino acids. Germline CDR1 reads WSHSY; CDR2 reads SAAADI. The CDR3: CASRAGTSSNEQFF. CDR3 nucleotide sequence: TGCGCCAGCAGGGCCGGGACTAGCAGCAATGAGCAGTTCTTC.